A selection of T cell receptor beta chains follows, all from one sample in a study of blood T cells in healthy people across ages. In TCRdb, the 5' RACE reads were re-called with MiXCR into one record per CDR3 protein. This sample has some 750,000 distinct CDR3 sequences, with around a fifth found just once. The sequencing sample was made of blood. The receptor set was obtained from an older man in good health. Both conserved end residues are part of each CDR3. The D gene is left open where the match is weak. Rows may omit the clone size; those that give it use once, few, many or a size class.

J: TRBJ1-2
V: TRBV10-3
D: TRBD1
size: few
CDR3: CAIGQGDYGYTF
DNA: TGTGCCATCGGACAGGGGGACTATGGCTACACCTTC

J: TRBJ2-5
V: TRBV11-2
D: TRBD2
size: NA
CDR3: CASSFSRGVGETQYF
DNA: TGTGCCAGCAGCTTCAGCCGGGGGGTCGGAGAGACCCAGTACTTC

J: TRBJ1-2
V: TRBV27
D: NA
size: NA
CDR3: CASSSLRAGYGYTF
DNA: TGTGCCAGCAGTTCCCTACGGGCAGGGTATGGCTACACCTTC

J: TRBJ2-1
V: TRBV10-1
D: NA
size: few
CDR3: CASSNRDEQFF
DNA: TGCGCCAGCAGCAACAGGGATGAGCAGTTCTTC

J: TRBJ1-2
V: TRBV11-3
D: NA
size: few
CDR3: CASSYSGRGGGYTF
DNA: TGTGCCAGCAGCTACAGCGGCAGGGGAGGTGGCTACACCTTC

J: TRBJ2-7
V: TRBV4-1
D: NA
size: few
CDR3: CASSQDGRQYEQYF
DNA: TGCGCCAGCAGCCAAGATGGGAGGCAGTACGAGCAGTACTTC

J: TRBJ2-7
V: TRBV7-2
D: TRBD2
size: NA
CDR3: CASSFGTTFYEQYF
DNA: TGTGCCAGCAGCTTCGGGACTACATTCTACGAGCAGTACTTC

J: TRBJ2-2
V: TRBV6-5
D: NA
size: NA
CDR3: CASSYSPQGYTGELFF
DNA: TGTGCCAGCAGTTATTCACCCCAGGGGTACACCGGGGAGCTGTTTTTT

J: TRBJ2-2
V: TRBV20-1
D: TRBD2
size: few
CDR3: CSAQSGGATGELFF
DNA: TGCAGTGCTCAAAGCGGGGGGGCAACCGGGGAGCTGTTTTTT

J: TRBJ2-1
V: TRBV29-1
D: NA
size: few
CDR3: CSVDIGGTARGYNEQFF
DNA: TGCAGCGTTGACATAGGGGGGACAGCCCGTGGTTACAATGAGCAGTTCTTC

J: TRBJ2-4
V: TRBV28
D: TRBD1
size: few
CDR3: CASGRGTGARTKNIQYF
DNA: TGTGCCAGCGGTCGCGGGACAGGGGCGAGAACCAAAAACATTCAGTACTTC

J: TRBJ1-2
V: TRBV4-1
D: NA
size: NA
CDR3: CASSQDGLGGNYGYTF
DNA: TGCGCCAGCAGCCAAGATGGGTTGGGGGGCAACTATGGCTACACCTTC

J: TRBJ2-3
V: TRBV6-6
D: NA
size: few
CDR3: CASSYSNRAGDTQYF
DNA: TGTGCCAGCAGTTACTCGAACAGGGCGGGGGATACGCAGTATTTT

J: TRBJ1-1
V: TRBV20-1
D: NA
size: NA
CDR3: CSARRKGAGNTEAFF
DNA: TGCAGTGCTAGACGGAAAGGCGCGGGGAACACTGAAGCTTTCTTT

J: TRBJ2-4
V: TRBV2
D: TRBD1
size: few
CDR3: CASSTRGQGQGIQYF
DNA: TGTGCCAGCAGTACCAGGGGACAGGGTCAGGGCATTCAGTACTTC

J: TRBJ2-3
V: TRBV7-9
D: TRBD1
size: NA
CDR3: CASSNYRGDSTDTQYF
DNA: TGTGCCAGCAGCAATTACAGGGGTGATAGCACAGATACGCAGTATTTT

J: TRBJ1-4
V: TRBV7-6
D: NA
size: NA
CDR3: CASSLGQGIPEKLFF
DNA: TGTGCCAGCAGCTTAGGGCAGGGAATCCCTGAAAAACTGTTTTTT

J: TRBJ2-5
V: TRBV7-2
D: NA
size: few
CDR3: CASSALKETQYF
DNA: TGTGCCAGCAGCGCCCTCAAGGAGACCCAGTACTTC

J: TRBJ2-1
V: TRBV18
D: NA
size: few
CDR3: CASSPGSDGNEQFF
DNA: TGTGCCAGCTCACCAGGGAGCGACGGCAATGAGCAGTTCTTC

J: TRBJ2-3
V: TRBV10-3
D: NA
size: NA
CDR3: CAISESTAHHTDTQYF
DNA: TGTGCCATCAGTGAGTCAACGGCTCACCACACAGATACGCAGTATTTT

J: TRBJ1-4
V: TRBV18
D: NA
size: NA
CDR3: CASSPSGLHNEKLFF
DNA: TGTGCCAGCTCACCGTCGGGACTCCATAATGAAAAACTGTTTTTT

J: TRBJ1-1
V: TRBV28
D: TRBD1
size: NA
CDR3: CASRESRAGGDTEAFF
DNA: TGTGCCAGCAGAGAATCAAGGGCAGGGGGGGACACTGAAGCTTTCTTT

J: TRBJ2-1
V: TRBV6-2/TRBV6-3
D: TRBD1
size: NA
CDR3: CASSYSLRQGSVPQNEQFF
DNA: TGTGCCAGCAGTTACTCGCTCCGACAGGGTTCGGTGCCCCAAAATGAGCAGTTCTTC

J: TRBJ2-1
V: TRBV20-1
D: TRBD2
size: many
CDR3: CSAATGTKGFDEQFF
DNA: TGCAGTGCTGCCACCGGGACTAAGGGGTTTGATGAGCAGTTCTTC

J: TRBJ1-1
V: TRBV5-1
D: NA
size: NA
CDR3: CASSLGLVKTEAFF
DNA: TGCGCCAGCAGCTTGGGTCTGGTAAAGACTGAAGCTTTCTTT

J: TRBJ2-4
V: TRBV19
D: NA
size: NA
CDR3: CASSMKNIQYF
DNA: TGTGCCAGTAGTATGAAAAACATTCAGTACTTC

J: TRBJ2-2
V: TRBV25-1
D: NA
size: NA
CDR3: CASSDVERAGELFF
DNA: TGTGCCAGCAGTGACGTGGAACGGGCCGGGGAGCTGTTTTTT

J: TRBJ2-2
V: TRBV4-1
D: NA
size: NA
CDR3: CASSRDGGLAGELFF
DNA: TGCGCCAGCTCTCGGGACGGAGGATTGGCCGGGGAGCTGTTTTTT